Here is one T cell receptor beta chain with its context. There is no known antigen for this receptor. Base quality data are lacking; no much larger clone is found one base away. At one collaborating source in Seattle, patients were enrolled during active infection and were followed longitudinally through the course of disease. Collaborating institutions collected whole blood in K2EDTA tubes following their own protocols. Collaborator samples were shipped for TCRbeta analysis as frozen whole blood, isolated PBMCs, or DNA extracted from either sample type. TCRbeta CDR3 regions were amplified from genomic DNA by means of the immunoSEQ Assay, a bias-controlled multiplex PCR. Concerning the study's data processing: Within the assay, amplification of reference gene primers was used to estimate how many nucleated cells each sample contained. To quantify the absolute abundance of each unique TCRbeta CDR3 rearrangement, sequence reads were collapsed and filtered. For each sample, productive Simpson clonality was calculated as the square root of Simpson's diversity index over productive rearrangements. Not all clones reach the TCRdb copy of this immuneACCESS table, which keeps in-frame sequences only. Checked studies attribute under half of the gap to unresolved V genes and leave the rest unexplained. V, J and clone size are those of that table, while D and trimming were read from the DNA. The sample table lists around 120,000 clones, 90% of them with a count of one. The ten largest clones add up to 3.8% of the sample.

These data are taken from a study of blood T cell repertoires in COVID-19 (dated by TCRdb to 2020 to 2022). For the study in its entirety: The collaborator samples originated in the United States, Italy and Spain and spanned the acute and convalescent phases of COVID-19. The material from the prospective study consisted of cDNA or gDNA derived from T cells, B-cell-depleted T cells, or PBMCs. The dataset comprised deeply sampled blood TCRbeta repertoires from subjects exposed to, actively infected with, or recovered from COVID-19. The repertoires were made available in a free public database intended to serve as a resource for research on the immune response to SARS-CoV-2. The samples were drawn from the first 160 participants of the ongoing ImmuneRACE study and from 1,254 subjects provided by 6 global collaborators. Nearly every sample came with metadata listing a de-identified subject ID, COVID-19 status, age in years and sex. Where HLA class I and class II types were available, the types were taken from metadata supplied by the sample provider, not from assay-based typing.

The paper's findings and limits, for the study overall: How much clinical and demographic metadata was included differed by source and by participant, and the metadata was provided uncurated.

From the cysteine through the phenylalanine, the CDR3 covers 14 amino acids. Only the CDR3 portion is preserved as DNA: 42 bases, with reading frame beginning at the first base. V and J are trimmed by 5 bases and 2 bases, and the gene matches miss 5 bases of the junction. The CDR1 and CDR2 encoded by the germline V gene are MNHEY and SVGEGT. This sequence uses TRBV6-2 or TRBV6-3 and TRBJ1-2; TRBD1 aligns with 7 central bases. Specimen: peripheral blood. The TCR sequence derives from a woman aged 60-70 years with COVID-19, enrolled during active disease. The CDR3 here reads CASSPRDSNYGYTF. The base sequence is TGTGCCAGCAGTCCCCGGGACAGCAACTATGGCTACACCTTC.